This T cell receptor (beta chain) came from a study of post-analysis software for immune sequencing data. Presence of unique molecular identifiers characterized the TCR beta cDNA libraries. TCRdb re-analysed the PCR reads in MiXCR, keeping a single row per CDR3 protein. This sample has a few hundred thousand distinct CDR3 sequences, with 34% found just once. Notes on the study in general: With TRBV5-6, TRBV5-1 and TRBV20-1 included, about five TRBV segments were more frequent in patients than in controls. For normalized Chao1 diversity, multiple sclerosis patients scored significantly lower than controls did.

Trimming shortened V by 5 bases and J by 3 bases, and 11 bases separated the two germline ends. Germline V gives CDR1 SGHTA, CDR2 FQGTGA. This CDR3 region has 14 residues. The table lists this clonotype with a few counts. Its specificity is not known. Sequencing was carried out using blood. The V and J genes are TRBV7-3 and TRBJ2-1; D gene uncertain. The receptor was isolated from a girl under 18 with multiple sclerosis. CDR3 sequence (DNA): TGTGCCAGCAGCCCCTCGGGCCACTACAATGAGCAGTTCTTC. Translation: CASSPSGHYNEQFF.